This T cell receptor beta chain was recovered during a study of T cell responses to AZD1222 COVID-19 vaccine. The V end lost 0 bases, the J end lost 0 bases, and 8 bases lay between the germline ends. The germline V gene has CDR1 LNHNV and CDR2 YYDKDF (reference sequence). The CDR3 spans 15 residues. The study, taken as a whole, reports: Donors skewed white British and female; clonal diversity was possibly underestimated. CD4 TCRs covered the whole spike, strongest at regions 160-218 and 743-854.

Using immunoSEQ multiplex PCR, the repertoire was profiled, and TCRdb retains in-frame clones only, with some absent. The sample lists 120,000 or so clones, about 85% occurring once. Concerning this clone itself: Its target is unknown.

This chain connects TRBV15 to TRBJ1-1, with no clear D. The receptor's source is an adult in good health. The sequencing here drew on peripheral blood, taken on day 0 of AZD1222 vaccination. CDR3 coding DNA: TGTGCCACCAGCAGAGATGGCAGGTTGAACACTGAAGCTTTCTTT. Residues: CATSRDGRLNTEAFF.